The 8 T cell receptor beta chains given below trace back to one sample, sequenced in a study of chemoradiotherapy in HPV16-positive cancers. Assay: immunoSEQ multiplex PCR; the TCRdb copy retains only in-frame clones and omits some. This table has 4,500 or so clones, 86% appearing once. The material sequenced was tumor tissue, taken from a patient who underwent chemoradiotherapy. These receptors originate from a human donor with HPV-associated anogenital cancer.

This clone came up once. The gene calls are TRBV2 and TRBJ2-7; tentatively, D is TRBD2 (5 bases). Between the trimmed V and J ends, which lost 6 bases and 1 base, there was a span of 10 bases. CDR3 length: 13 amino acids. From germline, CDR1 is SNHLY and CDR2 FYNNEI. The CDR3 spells CASSSGLSYEQYF. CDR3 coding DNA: TGTGCCAGCAGCTCCGGACTGTCCTACGAGCAGTACTTC.

The CDR3 region has the DNA TGTGCCAGCAGCTTAACTAGCGTTAGCTCCTACGAGCAGTACTTC. Translating gives CASSLTSVSSYEQYF. This chain joins TRBV11-2 and TRBJ2-7; 7 positions match TRBD2. Germline CDR1 SGHAT, CDR2 FQNNGV. The CDR3 loop spans 15 amino acids. The junction had 4 bases not matched to a gene; V was cut back by 2 bases and J by 0 bases.

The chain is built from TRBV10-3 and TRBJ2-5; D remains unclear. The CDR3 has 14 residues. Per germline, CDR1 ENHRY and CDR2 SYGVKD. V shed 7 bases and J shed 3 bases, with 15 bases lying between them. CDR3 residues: CAIMVPGGEETQYF. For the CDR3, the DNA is TGTGCCATCATGGTCCCGGGCGGAGAAGAGACCCAGTACTTC.

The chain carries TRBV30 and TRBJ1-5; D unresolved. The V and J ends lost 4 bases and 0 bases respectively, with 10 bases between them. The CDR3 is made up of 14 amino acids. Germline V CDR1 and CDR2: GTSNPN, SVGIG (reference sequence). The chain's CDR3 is CAWTGTNSNQPQHF. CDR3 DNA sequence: TGTGCCTGGACCGGAACAAATAGCAATCAGCCCCAGCATTTT.

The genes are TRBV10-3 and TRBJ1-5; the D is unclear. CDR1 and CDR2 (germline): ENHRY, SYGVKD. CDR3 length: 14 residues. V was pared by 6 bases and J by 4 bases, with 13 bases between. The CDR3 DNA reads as TGTGCCATCAGACCCGACCTGGGGAATCAGCCCCAGCATTTT. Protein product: CAIRPDLGNQPQHF.

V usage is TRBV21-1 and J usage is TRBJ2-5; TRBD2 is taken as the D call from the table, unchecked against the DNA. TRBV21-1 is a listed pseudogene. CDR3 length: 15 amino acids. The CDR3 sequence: CASSTTRDYQETQYF. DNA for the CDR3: TGTGCCAGCAGCACCACCCGGGACTACCAAGAGACCCAGTACTTC.

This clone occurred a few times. CDR3 sequence reads: CASLNWAQGNSDQPQHF. CDR3 coding DNA: TGCGCCAGTCTAAATTGGGCACAGGGAAACTCCGATCAGCCCCAGCATTTT. The gene calls are TRBV4-1 and TRBJ1-5, with a tentative D call TRBD1 (6 bases). The V and J ends lost 9 bases and 5 bases respectively, with 26 bases between them. The CDR3 consists of 17 residues. CDR1 and CDR2 (germline): MGHRA, YSYEKL.

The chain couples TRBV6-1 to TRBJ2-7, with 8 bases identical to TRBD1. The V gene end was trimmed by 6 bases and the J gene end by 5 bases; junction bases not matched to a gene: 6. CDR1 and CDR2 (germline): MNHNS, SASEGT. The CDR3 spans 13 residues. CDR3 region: CASRSGQVDEQYF. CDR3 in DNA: TGTGCCAGCAGATCGGGACAGGTGGACGAGCAGTACTTC.